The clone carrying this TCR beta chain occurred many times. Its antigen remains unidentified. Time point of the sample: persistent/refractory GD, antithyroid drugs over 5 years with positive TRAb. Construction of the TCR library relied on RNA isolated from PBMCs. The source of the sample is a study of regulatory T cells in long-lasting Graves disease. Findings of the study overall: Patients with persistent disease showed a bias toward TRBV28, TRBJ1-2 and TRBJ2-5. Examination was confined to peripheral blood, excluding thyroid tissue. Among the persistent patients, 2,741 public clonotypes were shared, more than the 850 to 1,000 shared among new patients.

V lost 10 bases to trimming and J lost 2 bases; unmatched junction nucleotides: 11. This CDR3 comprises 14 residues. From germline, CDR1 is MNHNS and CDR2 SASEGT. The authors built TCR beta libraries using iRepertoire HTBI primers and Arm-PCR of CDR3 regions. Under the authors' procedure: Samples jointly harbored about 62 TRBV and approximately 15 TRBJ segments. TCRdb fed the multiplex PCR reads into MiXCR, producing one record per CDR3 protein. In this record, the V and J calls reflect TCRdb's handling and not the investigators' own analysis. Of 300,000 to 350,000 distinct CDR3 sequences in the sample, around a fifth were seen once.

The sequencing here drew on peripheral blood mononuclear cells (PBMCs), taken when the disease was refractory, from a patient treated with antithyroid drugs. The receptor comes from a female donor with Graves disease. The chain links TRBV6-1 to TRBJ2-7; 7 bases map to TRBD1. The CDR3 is CATLKTGIAYEQYF. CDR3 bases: TGTGCCACCCTAAAGACAGGGATCGCCTACGAGCAGTACTTC.